The 24 T cell receptor beta chains below were found in one sample sequenced in a study of T cell responses to AZD1222 COVID-19 vaccine. The method was immunoSEQ multiplex PCR; TCRdb's version includes in-frame clones alone and lacks a portion of them. The sample carries about 100,000 clones, approximately 87% recorded once. The specimen was peripheral blood, collected on day 0 of AZD1222 vaccination. These receptors originate from an adult in good health.

The V call is TRBV29-1, the J call TRBJ1-6; weak D call: TRBD1 (5 bases). The CDR3 spans 12 residues. The germline CDR1 and CDR2 sequences are SQVTM and ANQGSEA. With 4 bases removed from V and 11 bases from J, the gap between germline ends came to 12 bases. The CDR3 region has the DNA TGCAGCGTTGGGGACGGGCACACACCCCTCCACTTT. It is translated as CSVGDGHTPLHF.

This chain connects TRBV9 to TRBJ2-7; 13 bases match TRBD2. This CDR3 region has 17 residues. Germline trimming cut 3 bases from V and 8 bases from J; bases unmatched to any gene: 14. From germline, CDR1 is SGDLS and CDR2 YYNGEE. CDR3 sequence: CASSAGNRRTSGGKQYF. CDR3 nucleotides: TGTGCCAGCAGCGCCGGAAACCGGAGGACTAGCGGGGGAAAGCAGTACTTC.

Only one count was recorded for this clone. The chain uses TRBV7-8 and TRBJ1-1; 10 bases fit TRBD1. The V segment lost 4 bases and the J segment 7 bases; nucleotides outside the gene matches: 12. The CDR3 spans 16 residues. Germline V gene data show CDR1 as SGHVS and CDR2 as FQNEAQ. In nucleotides, the CDR3 is TGTGCCAGCAGCTCTCAACCTCCGGGACAGGGGCATGAAGCTTTCTTT. This codes for CASSSQPPGQGHEAFF.

The chain links TRBV5-5 to TRBJ1-3; D gene ambiguous. V was cut by 3 bases and J by 0 bases, with 7 bases left in between. This CDR3 is 14 amino acids long. From germline, CDR1 is SGHKS and CDR2 YYEKEE (reference sequence). The CDR3 is CASSSGYSGNTIYF. The CDR3 DNA reads TGTGCCAGCAGCTCGGGATACTCTGGAAACACCATATATTTT.

V is TRBV6-1 and J is TRBJ2-7; D not certain. V was pared by 1 base and J by 2 bases, with 6 bases between. The CDR3 covers 13 residues. CDR1 MNHNS and CDR2 SASEGT come from the germline V gene. The CDR3 region is CASSEGAPYEQYF. In DNA, the CDR3 is TGTGCCAGCAGTGAAGGGGCCCCCTACGAGCAGTACTTC.

Comments on this clone: The same CDR3 can be traced to other DNA sequences in this sample. The V gene is TRBV24-1, the J gene TRBJ1-2; D is unclear. The germline V and J ends were trimmed by 2 bases and 8 bases, with 8 bases remaining between them. The length of the CDR3 is 12 residues. The germline gives CDR1 KGHDR, CDR2 SFDVKD. The chain's CDR3 is CATSDWRNGYTF. In DNA form, the CDR3 reads TGTGCCACCAGTGATTGGAGGAACGGCTACACCTTC.

CDR3 DNA sequence: TGTGCCAGCAGCTCGGCCGCCGGGGCGGAGACCCAGTACTTC. Amino acids: CASSSAAGAETQYF. The chain has TRBV7-2 and TRBJ2-5; D could derive from TRBD1 or TRBD2 (5 bases each). Germline V gene data show CDR1 as SGHTA and CDR2 as FQGNSA. The CDR3 is 14 amino acids. V lost 4 bases, J lost 5 bases, and 14 bases lay in between.

The J gene is TRBJ1-5, the V gene TRBV28; 8 positions match TRBD1. CDR1 MDHEN and CDR2 SYDVKM come from the germline V gene. The V and J ends lost 6 bases and 6 bases, in that order; junction bases with no gene match: 7. This CDR3 has 14 residues. The CDR3 protein is CASSFQGAAQPQHF. The CDR3 region has the DNA TGTGCCAGCAGCTTTCAGGGGGCAGCTCAGCCCCAGCATTTT.

V is TRBV6-5 and J is TRBJ2-3, with 10 bases that match TRBD1. The CDR3 runs 14 residues. Germline assignment: CDR1 MNHEY and CDR2 SVGAGI. J was trimmed by 4 bases and V by 6 bases; bases with no gene match: 4. The CDR3 region has the DNA TGTGCCAGCAGGTCCGGACAGGGGGCAGATACGCAGTATTTT. It is translated as CASRSGQGADTQYF.

The chain has TRBV27 and TRBJ1-5, with D perhaps TRBD1 (6 bases). This CDR3 spans 13 amino acids. In germline, CDR1 is MNHEY, CDR2 SMNVEV (reference sequence). Trimming took 1 base from V and 5 from J, leaving 6 bases between them. The chain's CDR3 is CASSLYRDQPQHF. The CDR3 DNA sequence: TGTGCCAGCAGTTTATACAGGGATCAGCCCCAGCATTTT.

The chain recombines TRBV5-1 with TRBJ2-2; the match to TRBD1 covers 7 bases. CDR1 and CDR2 (germline): SGHRS, YFSETQ. V shed 4 bases, J shed 4 bases, and the junction held 7 bases outside the gene matches. The CDR3 runs to 15 residues. CDR3 amino acids: CASSTTGSSTGELFF. As DNA, the CDR3 is TGCGCCAGCAGCACGACAGGGTCGAGCACCGGGGAGCTGTTTTTT.

The rearrangement uses TRBV3-1 (or the pseudogene TRBV3-2) and TRBJ1-3; unclear D gene. This CDR3 comprises 17 residues. V lost 5 bases and J lost 0, with 17 bases in between. Looked up from germline, CDR1 is LGHDT and CDR2 is YNNKEL (reference sequence). In nucleotides, the CDR3 is TGTGCCAGCAGCTCCCGCCCGCCGGGAAACTCTGGAAACACCATATATTTT. Translation gives CASSSRPPGNSGNTIYF.

A single count supports this clone. CDR3: CASSSPTGPTYEQYF. As DNA, the CDR3 is TGTGCCAGCAGCTCGCCTACAGGGCCCACCTACGAGCAGTACTTC. This chain joins TRBV11-2 and TRBJ2-7; TRBD1 is a possible D gene (6 bases). CDR1 is SGHAT, CDR2 FQNNGV, per germline. The CDR3 covers 15 residues. V was pared by 4 bases and J by 2 bases, with 15 bases between.

This clone was observed a handful of times. V is TRBV5-1 and J is TRBJ1-1; maybe TRBD1 (5 bases). The V and J ends lost 6 bases and 1 base respectively, with 10 bases between them. The CDR3 is 13 amino acids. Germline values: CDR1 SGHRS, CDR2 YFSETQ. The DNA of the CDR3 is TGCGCCAGCACCCTACAGGAGAACACTGAAGCTTTCTTT. It is translated as CASTLQENTEAFF.

The V and J genes are TRBV5-4 and TRBJ2-3; no clear D gene. V was cut by 0 bases and J by 3 bases, with 5 bases left in between. CDR3 length: 13 residues. CDR1 and CDR2 from the germline V gene are SGHNT and YYREEE (reference sequence). Written as DNA, the CDR3 is TGTGCCAGCAGCTTGGGGACGACAGATACGCAGTATTTT. Translating gives CASSLGTTDTQYF.

The V call is TRBV27, the J call TRBJ1-1, with no clear D. The CDR3 is 14 residues long. The germline V gene has CDR1 MNHEY and CDR2 SMNVEV (reference sequence). V dropped 1 base and J dropped 7 bases, with 13 bases sitting between them. Here the CDR3 reads CASSLLWRTGEAFF. Written as DNA, the CDR3 is TGTGCCAGCAGTTTATTATGGCGGACGGGTGAAGCTTTCTTT.

V is TRBV27 and J is TRBJ2-1, with D perhaps TRBD1 (6 bases). This CDR3 is built from 12 residues. The ends were cut back, 4 bases at V and 6 bases at J, with 7 bases in the middle. Germline values: CDR1 MNHEY, CDR2 SMNVEV (reference sequence). The CDR3 nucleotides read TGTGCCAGCAGTTCGACAGGCAATGAGCAGTTCTTC. The encoded protein is CASSSTGNEQFF.

The chain is built from TRBV7-2 and TRBJ1-5, with no clear D. The CDR3 sequence is 12 residues long. Trimming removed 4 bases from V and 4 bases from J, with 5 bases in between. The germline V gene encodes CDR1 SGHTA and CDR2 FQGNSA. The CDR3 is CASSSQNQPQHF. The CDR3 nucleotides read TGTGCCAGCAGCTCTCAAAATCAGCCCCAGCATTTT.

This rearrangement joins TRBV5-5 to TRBJ1-3, with D uncertain. Germline assignment: CDR1 SGHKS and CDR2 YYEKEE (reference sequence). There are 15 residues in the CDR3. V gave up 4 bases and J gave up 0 bases, with 11 bases separating them. This CDR3 reads CASSNDWNSGNTIYF. The CDR3 region has the DNA TGTGCCAGCAGCAATGACTGGAACTCTGGAAACACCATATATTTT.

This chain uses TRBV6-5 with TRBJ1-2; TRBD1 is a possible D gene (5 bases). V lost 5 bases and J lost 7, with 8 bases in between. The CDR3 contains 11 residues. From germline, CDR1 is MNHEY and CDR2 SVGAGI. The CDR3 region is CASSQGSGYTF. CDR3 nucleotides: TGTGCCAGCAGTCAGGGCTCTGGCTACACCTTC.

The chain uses TRBV7-8 and TRBJ1-5; D uncertain. There are 13 residues in the CDR3. CDR1 and CDR2 from the germline V gene are SGHVS and FQNEAQ. V gave up 0 bases and J gave up 4 bases, with 4 bases separating them. The CDR3 sequence is CASSLASNQPQHF. The CDR3 region has the DNA TGTGCCAGCAGCTTAGCATCAAATCAGCCCCAGCATTTT.

This sequence joins TRBV10-3 and TRBJ2-1; 9 bases are shared with TRBD2. This CDR3 contains 13 residues. Germline assignment: CDR1 ENHRY and CDR2 SYGVKD. V was pared by 8 bases and J by 8 bases, with 7 bases of the junction left unmatched. The CDR3 protein is CAIAGGVRDEQFF. CDR3 nucleotides: TGTGCCATCGCGGGAGGGGTGCGGGATGAGCAGTTCTTC.

This chain joins TRBV3-1 (or the pseudogene TRBV3-2) and TRBJ1-5; a possible D gene is TRBD1 (5 bases). The V end was cut by 1 base, the J end by 7 bases, with 17 bases between. Germline-derived CDR1 and CDR2 are LGHDT and YNNKEL (reference sequence). The CDR3 has 16 amino acids. CDR3 residues: CASSQGGVGGWQPQHF. The CDR3 DNA follows: TGTGCCAGCAGCCAAGGTGGCGTGGGGGGATGGCAGCCCCAGCATTTT.

This clone was seen once. This sequence joins TRBV9 and TRBJ2-3, with TRBD2 matching over 9 bases. The germline V gene has CDR1 SGDLS and CDR2 YYNGEE. Trimming cost V 0 bases and J 1 base; bases outside gene matches: 12. This CDR3 spans 19 amino acids. The CDR3 DNA is TGTGCCAGCAGCGTAGGAGCGGGGGGCCCTCTGCTCGGCACAGATACGCAGTATTTT. Protein: CASSVGAGGPLLGTDTQYF.